This T cell receptor (beta chain) was documented in a study of T-cell memory formation after mild COVID-19. Whole-study context: TCR clusters were mostly donor specific. Study-wide results and caveats: Balance between CD4 and CD8 was seen in clones contracting day 15 to 85, and a CD4+ lean was seen in later expanders.

This clonotype has a handful of counts. Its matching antigen is unknown. Germline CDR1 reads MNHEY; CDR2 reads SVGEGT. The CDR3 is made up of 18 amino acids. Between the trimmed V and J ends, which lost 4 bases and 0 bases, there was a span of 19 bases. MiXCR was run by TCRdb on the 5' RACE reads, yielding one entry per CDR3 protein. The profile shows 470,000 or so distinct CDR3 sequences, about 20% of them singletons. This sequence joins TRBV6-2 or TRBV6-3 and TRBJ2-1, with D perhaps TRBD2 (7 bases). Material: PBMCs or a T cell subset sorted from them (not recorded which). This clonotype was sampled from a man aged 18 to 29 who had mild COVID-19 (a few samples of this study predate the infection). Cell type and time point are not known. CDR3: CASSSLRGAGSSYNEQFF. The CDR3 region has the DNA TGTGCCAGCAGTTCCCTCCGGGGGGCGGGGAGCTCCTACAATGAGCAGTTCTTC.